What follows describes a single T cell receptor beta chain. Antigen specificity is unknown. The source of the sample is a study of blood T cells in healthy people across ages. Next came a second PCR, run for 7 to 11 cycles, which used a sample-barcoded 5' primer along with a J-beta primer mix. TCRdb fed the 5' RACE reads into MiXCR, producing one record per CDR3 protein. The sample contains roughly 1.5 million distinct CDR3 sequences, approximately 42% of which appear only once. Study findings and constraints: Higher diversity, along with more naive CD4+ cells, distinguished long-lived donors from aged donors.

CDR1 and CDR2 from the germline V gene are MGHRA and YSYEKL. This CDR3 is 16 amino acids long. V lost 1 base and J 1 base, leaving 13 bases between the germline ends. Sequenced sample: blood. The receptor comes from a woman younger than 35 in good health. The rearrangement joins TRBV4-1 to TRBJ2-5; TRBD1 is a possible D gene (6 bases). CDR3 nucleotide sequence: TGCGCCAGCAGCCAAGCCCGCCGAGGGGGCCAAGAGACCCAGTACTTC. Encoded protein: CASSQARRGGQETQYF.